One and the same sample provided the 6 T cell receptor beta chains below, sequenced in a study of blood T cell repertoires in COVID-19. Repertoires were generated with immunoSEQ multiplex PCR, while TCRdb's copy carries only in-frame clones and drops some. The table includes about 160,000 clones, around 80% detected once. The sample comprised peripheral blood. All receptors derive from a woman older than 75 with acute or convalescent COVID-19.

This rearrangement joins TRBV5-6 to TRBJ2-1; possibly TRBD2 for D (7 bases). This CDR3 region has 16 residues. Germline V gene data show CDR1 as SGHDT and CDR2 as YYEEEE. Between the trimmed V and J ends, which lost 5 bases and 4 bases, there was a span of 19 bases. The CDR3 spells CASRLRGGAGYNEQFF. Written as DNA, the CDR3 is TGTGCCAGCAGATTGAGGGGGGGGGCCGGATACAATGAGCAGTTCTTC.

The chain has TRBV12-5 and TRBJ2-2; maybe TRBD1 (5 bases). V shed 7 bases and J shed 2 bases, with 14 bases lying between them. CDR1 and CDR2 from the germline V gene are LGHNT and FRNRAP. The length of the CDR3 is 15 residues. The CDR3 DNA follows: TGTGCTAGTGCCCTGGGGCAGGGAAACACCGGGGAGCTGTTTTTT. Protein sequence: CASALGQGNTGELFF.

The chain has TRBV19 and TRBJ2-1; TRBD2 agrees at 7 bases. The CDR3 length is 13 residues. V trimming: 5 bases; J trimming: 9 bases; junction bases outside the gene matches: 7. Germline-derived CDR1 and CDR2 are LNHDA and SQIVND (reference sequence). Here the CDR3 DNA reads TGTGCCAGTAGTTTCCAGACGGGGGGTGAGCAGTTCTTC. As protein: CASSFQTGGEQFF. The full variable domain, rest sourced from reference TRBV19 and TRBJ2-1, is DGGITQSPKYLFRKEGQNVTLSCEQNLNHDAMYWYRQDPGQGLRLIYYSQIVNDFQKGDIAEGYSVSREKKESFPLTVTSAQKNPTAFYLCASSFQTGGEQFFGPGTRLTVL.

This clone was picked up one time. The chain recombines TRBV19 with TRBJ2-2; D uncertain. This CDR3 contains 14 residues. With 3 bases removed from V and 0 bases from J, the gap between germline ends came to 5 bases. Germline V gene lookup returns CDR1 LNHDA and CDR2 SQIVND (reference sequence). CDR3 amino acids: CASSIFANTGELFF. CDR3 nucleotides: TGTGCCAGTAGTATTTTCGCGAACACCGGGGAGCTGTTTTTT.

The chain is built from TRBV7-9 and TRBJ2-2; D not certain. Germline CDR1 SEHNR, CDR2 FQNEAQ (reference sequence). This CDR3 spans 12 amino acids. Trimming removed 6 bases from V and 5 bases from J, with 7 bases in between. CDR3 in DNA: TGTGCCAGCAGACAGCCAACCGGGGAGCTGTTTTTT. The encoded protein is CASRQPTGELFF.

The CDR3 loop reads CASSSETAIYGYTF. CDR3 nucleotides: TGTGCCAGCAGCTCGGAGACGGCGATCTATGGCTACACCTTC. The V and J genes are TRBV5-4 and TRBJ1-2; D ambiguous. V lost 3 bases and J lost 4, with 13 bases in between. CDR3 length equals 14 residues. The germline V gene encodes CDR1 SGHNT and CDR2 YYREEE (reference sequence).